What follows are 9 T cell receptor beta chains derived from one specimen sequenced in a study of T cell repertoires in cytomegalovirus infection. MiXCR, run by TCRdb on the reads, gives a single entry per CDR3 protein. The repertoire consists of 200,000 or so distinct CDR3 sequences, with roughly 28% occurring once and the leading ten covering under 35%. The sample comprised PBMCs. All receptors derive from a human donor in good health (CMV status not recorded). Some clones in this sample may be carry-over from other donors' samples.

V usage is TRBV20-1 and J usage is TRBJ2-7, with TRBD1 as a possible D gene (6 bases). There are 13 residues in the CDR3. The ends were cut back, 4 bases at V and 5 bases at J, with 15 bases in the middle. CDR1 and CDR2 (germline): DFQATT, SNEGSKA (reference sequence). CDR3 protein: CSAIGFRGNEQYF. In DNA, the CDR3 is TGCAGTGCTATTGGGTTTAGGGGGAACGAGCAGTACTTC.

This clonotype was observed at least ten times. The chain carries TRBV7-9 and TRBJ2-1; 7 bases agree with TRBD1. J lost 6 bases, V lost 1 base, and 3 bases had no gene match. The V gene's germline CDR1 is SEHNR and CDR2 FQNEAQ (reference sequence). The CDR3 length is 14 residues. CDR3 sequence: CASSLGDSRNEQFF. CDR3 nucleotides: TGTGCCAGCAGCTTAGGGGACAGCCGCAATGAGCAGTTCTTC.

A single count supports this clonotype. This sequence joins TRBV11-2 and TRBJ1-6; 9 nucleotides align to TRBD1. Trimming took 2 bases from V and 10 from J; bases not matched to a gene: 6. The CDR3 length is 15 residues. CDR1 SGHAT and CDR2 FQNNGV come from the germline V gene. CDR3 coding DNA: TGTGCCAGCAGCTTAAGGGGACAGGGTGGGTCACCCCTCCACTTT. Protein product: CASSLRGQGGSPLHF.

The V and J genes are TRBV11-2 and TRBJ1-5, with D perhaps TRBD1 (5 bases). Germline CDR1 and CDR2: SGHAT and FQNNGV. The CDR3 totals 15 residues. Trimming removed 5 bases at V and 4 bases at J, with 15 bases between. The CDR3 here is CASSRSGTPNQPQHF. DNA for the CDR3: TGTGCCAGCAGCCGCAGCGGGACCCCTAATCAGCCCCAGCATTTT.

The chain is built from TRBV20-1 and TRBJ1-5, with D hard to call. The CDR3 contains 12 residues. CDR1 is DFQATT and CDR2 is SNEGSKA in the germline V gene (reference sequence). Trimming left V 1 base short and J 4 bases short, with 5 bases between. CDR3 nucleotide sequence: TGCAGTGCTAGAGCGGGAAATCAGCCCCAGCATTTT. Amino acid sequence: CSARAGNQPQHF.

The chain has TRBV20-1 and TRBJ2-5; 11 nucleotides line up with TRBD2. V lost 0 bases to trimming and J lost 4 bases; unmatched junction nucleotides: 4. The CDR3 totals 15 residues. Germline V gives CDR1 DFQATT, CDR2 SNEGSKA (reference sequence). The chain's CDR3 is CSARDGLAGGETQYF. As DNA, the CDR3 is TGCAGTGCTAGAGATGGCCTAGCGGGGGGAGAGACCCAGTACTTC.

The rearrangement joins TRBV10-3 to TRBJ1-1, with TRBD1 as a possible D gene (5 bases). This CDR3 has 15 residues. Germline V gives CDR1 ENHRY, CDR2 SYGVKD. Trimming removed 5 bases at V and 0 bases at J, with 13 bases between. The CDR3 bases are TGTGCCATCAGTACGGTGGGGGGACTGAACACTGAAGCTTTCTTT. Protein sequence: CAISTVGGLNTEAFF.

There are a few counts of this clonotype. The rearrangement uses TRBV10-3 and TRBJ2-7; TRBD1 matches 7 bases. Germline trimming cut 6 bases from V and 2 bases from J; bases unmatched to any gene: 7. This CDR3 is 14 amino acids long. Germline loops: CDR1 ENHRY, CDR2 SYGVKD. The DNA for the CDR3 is TGTGCCATCAGCTCGGACAGGCTGACCTACGAGCAGTACTTC. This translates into CAISSDRLTYEQYF.

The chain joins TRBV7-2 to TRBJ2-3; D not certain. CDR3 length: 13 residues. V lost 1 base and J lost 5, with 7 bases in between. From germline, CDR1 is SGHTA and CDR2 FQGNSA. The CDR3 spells CASSLGREDTQYF. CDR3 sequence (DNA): TGTGCCAGCAGCTTAGGGAGAGAAGATACGCAGTATTTT.